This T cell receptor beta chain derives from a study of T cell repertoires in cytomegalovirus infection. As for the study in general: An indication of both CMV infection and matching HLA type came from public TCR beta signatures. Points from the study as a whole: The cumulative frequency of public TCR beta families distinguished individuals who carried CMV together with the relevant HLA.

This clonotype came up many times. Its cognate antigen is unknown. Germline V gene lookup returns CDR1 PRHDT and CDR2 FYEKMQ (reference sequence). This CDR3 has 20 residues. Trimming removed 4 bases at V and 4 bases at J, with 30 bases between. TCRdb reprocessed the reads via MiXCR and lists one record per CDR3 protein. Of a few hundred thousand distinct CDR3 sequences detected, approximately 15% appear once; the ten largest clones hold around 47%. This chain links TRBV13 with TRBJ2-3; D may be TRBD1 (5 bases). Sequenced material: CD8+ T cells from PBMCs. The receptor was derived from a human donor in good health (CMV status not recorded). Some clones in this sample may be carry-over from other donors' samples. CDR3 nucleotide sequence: TGTGCCAGCAGCTCAAATGACGCCCCTACAGGTAGTAGTCCCGCAGATACGCAGTATTTT. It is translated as CASSSNDAPTGSSPADTQYF.